This is a list of T cell receptor beta chains from one sample in a study of shared clonotypes between healthy human individuals. The repertoire was sequenced with immunoSEQ multiplex PCR; TCRdb's copy has only in-frame clones and lacks some. This sample has over 800,000 clones, with around 92% found just once. The sample comprised naive CD8+ T cells sorted from blood. All receptors derive from a man aged 25-45 years in good health. Each CDR3 is given without its conserved first and last residue.

j_gene | v_gene | CDR3aa
TRBJ2-2 | TRBV28 | ASSLTQGANTGELF
TRBJ2-7 | TRBV19 | ASSDRNSYEQY
TRBJ2-1 | TRBV2 | ASSGRVGI
TRBJ2-1 | TRBV7-8 | ASSLRLLGGFGNEQF
TRBJ1-1 | TRBV7-6 | ASSLFGGADTEAF
TRBJ1-1 | TRBV5-5 | ASSLRGRGIVRPEAF
TRBJ2-1 | TRBV28 | ASRSPSSYNEQF
TRBJ2-7 | TRBV2 | ASIDGTSLAYEQY
TRBJ2-5 | TRBV29-1 | SVSYAGTHQETQY
TRBJ2-2 | TRBV27 | ASSFFGELF
TRBJ2-1 | TRBV11-2 | ASSLDFWTSGGSYNEQF
TRBJ2-3 | TRBV7-6 | ASSLSSPDTQY
TRBJ2-7 | TRBV5-1 | ASSSAGLAYEQY
TRBJ1-1 | TRBV7-9 | ASSPAQMNTEAF
TRBJ2-1 | TRBV7-9 | ASSDLPGSGLASYNEQF
TRBJ2-3 | TRBV25-1 | ASRRGPGGRSEDTQY
TRBJ1-2 | TRBV29-1 | SVEDRLGYT
TRBJ2-7 | TRBV7-6 | ASSLGAGGTEQY